One sample yielded the 14 T cell receptor beta chains listed below, sequenced in a study of blood T cell repertoires in COVID-19. Sequencing used immunoSEQ multiplex PCR; TCRdb keeps in-frame clones, though not all of them. The sample carries around 140,000 clones, roughly 87% recorded once. The sequenced material came from PBMCs or T cells enriched from blood (not recorded which). These receptors were collected from a woman between 40 and 55 years old who had been exposed to COVID-19.

The chain combines TRBV7-2 with TRBJ2-3, with 9 bases fitting TRBD1. This CDR3 has 14 amino acids. The junction had 5 bases not matched to a gene; V was cut back by 5 bases and J by 5 bases. Germline assignment: CDR1 SGHTA and CDR2 FQGNSA. The CDR3 DNA reads as TGTGCCAGCAGCCCTGACAGGGGGGGAGATACGCAGTATTTT. Translation gives CASSPDRGGDTQYF.

The V and J genes are TRBV10-3 and TRBJ2-1; 9 nucleotides match TRBD2. Germline assignment: CDR1 ENHRY and CDR2 SYGVKD. V shed 2 bases and J 12 bases; nucleotides not matched to a gene: 8. This CDR3 spans 14 amino acids. The CDR3, as DNA: TGTGCCATCAGTGAGAGACTAGCGGTTGAGGCGCAGTTCTTC. Translation: CAISERLAVEAQFF.

CDR3 sequence reads: CASSVGTGVYGYTF. Written as DNA, the CDR3 is TGTGCCAGCAGCGTAGGGACAGGGGTCTATGGCTACACCTTC. J is TRBJ1-2 and V is TRBV9, with TRBD1 matching over 9 bases. V dropped 0 bases and J dropped 4; count of bases not matched to a gene: 1. Looked up from germline, CDR1 is SGDLS and CDR2 is YYNGEE. The CDR3 has 14 amino acids.

The count of this clone is one. The chain combines TRBV25-1 with TRBJ1-2, with TRBD1 matching 9 bases. J lost 10 bases, V lost 4 bases, and 10 bases had no gene match. The CDR3 sequence is 14 residues long. Germline loops: CDR1 MGHDK, CDR2 SYGVNS. This CDR3 is CASSVHRQGEDYTF. CDR3 in DNA: TGTGCCAGCAGTGTACATCGACAGGGGGAGGACTACACCTTC.

The chain uses TRBV27 and TRBJ1-5, with D possibly matching TRBD1 (5 bases). There are 14 residues in the CDR3. Germline assignment: CDR1 MNHEY and CDR2 SMNVEV (reference sequence). Trimming cost V 2 bases and J 3 bases, with 8 bases left between them. The CDR3 reads CASSLRQNNQPQHF. CDR3 DNA sequence: TGTGCCAGCAGTTTACGACAGAACAATCAGCCCCAGCATTTT.

The V call is TRBV10-2, the J call TRBJ1-3; no clear D gene. Trimming stripped 9 bases from V and 0 bases from J, with 12 bases between. Germline CDR1 and CDR2: WSHSY and SAAADI. This CDR3 region has 14 residues. This chain's CDR3 is CASATRVSGNTIYF. DNA for the CDR3: TGCGCCAGTGCAACGCGAGTCTCTGGAAACACCATATATTTT.

The rearrangement joins TRBV19 to TRBJ1-3; tentatively, D is TRBD1 (6 bases). In germline, CDR1 is LNHDA, CDR2 SQIVND (reference sequence). V lost 5 bases, J lost 3 bases, and 14 bases lay in between. The CDR3 consists of 15 residues. The chain's CDR3 is CASSVLGHLGNTIYF. CDR3 nucleotides: TGTGCCAGTAGTGTCCTGGGACACCTTGGAAACACCATATATTTT.

This chain joins TRBV27 and TRBJ1-2, with a possible D match to TRBD1 (6 bases). Trimming took off 0 bases at V and 6 bases at J, with 8 bases between the two ends. The CDR3 contains 13 residues. Germline assignment: CDR1 MNHEY and CDR2 SMNVEV (reference sequence). The DNA for the CDR3 is TGTGCCAGCAGTTTATCTGGGACAAATGGCTACACCTTC. Amino acids: CASSLSGTNGYTF.

V gene TRBV4-3 combines with J gene TRBJ2-4, with D possibly matching TRBD1 (5 bases). This CDR3 is 13 amino acids long. The germline V and J ends were trimmed by 0 bases and 9 bases, with 9 bases remaining between them. The germline CDR1 and CDR2 sequences are LGHNA and YSLEER. CDR3 bases: TGCGCCAGCAGCCAAGATCGAAGGGGCATTCAGTACTTC. Its translation is CASSQDRRGIQYF.

CDR3 sequence: CASRSTGNTEAFF. In nucleotides, the CDR3 is TGTGCCAGCAGATCTACAGGGAACACTGAAGCTTTCTTT. The rearrangement links TRBV12-3 or TRBV12-4 to TRBJ1-1, with D maybe TRBD1 (5 bases). Trimming pared 6 bases from V and 1 base from J, leaving 9 bases between. The CDR3 spans 13 residues.

The chain has TRBV12-5 and TRBJ2-5; TRBD2 matches 9 bases. The CDR3 consists of 15 residues. After removal of 6 bases from V and 7 bases from J, the junction contained 12 bases not matched to a gene. Per germline, CDR1 LGHNT and CDR2 FRNRAP. Written as DNA, the CDR3 is TGTGCTAGTGGCCATGCGGGGGGGCGGAGCGGGACCCAGTACTTC. Encoded protein: CASGHAGGRSGTQYF.

The genes are TRBV27 and TRBJ2-5, with TRBD2 matching 11 bases. V lost 2 bases to trimming and J lost 1 base; unmatched junction nucleotides: 3. Germline-derived CDR1 and CDR2 are MNHEY and SMNVEV (reference sequence). CDR3 length: 16 amino acids. DNA for the CDR3: TGTGCCAGCAGTTTACGGCTAGCGGGGGGCCAAGAGACCCAGTACTTC. Protein: CASSLRLAGGQETQYF.

V gene TRBV2 combines with J gene TRBJ1-2; D gene ambiguous. The CDR3 covers 12 residues. Trimming removed 3 bases at V and 4 bases at J, with 6 bases between. Germline V gene sequence: CDR1 SNHLY, CDR2 FYNNEI. Written as DNA, the CDR3 is TGTGCCAGCAGTGAGTACAGCTATGGCTACACCTTC. Translating it yields CASSEYSYGYTF.

The rearrangement joins TRBV27 to TRBJ2-7, with D possibly matching TRBD2 (5 bases). The CDR3 totals 16 residues. Germline V gene lookup returns CDR1 MNHEY and CDR2 SMNVEV (reference sequence). V was cut by 5 bases and J by 0 bases, with 17 bases left in between. DNA for the CDR3: TGTGCCAGCAGTCCGCGAGGGAGCAGGAGCTCCTACGAGCAGTACTTC. The encoded protein is CASSPRGSRSSYEQYF.